Listed below are T cell receptor beta chains from one sample, sequenced in a study of shared clonotypes between healthy human individuals. TCRdb's table, derived via immunoSEQ multiplex PCR, lists solely in-frame clones and lacks some. The repertoire includes about 2.2 million clones, approximately 92% of them detected once, and over 1.5% sits in the top ten. The material sequenced was naive CD8+ T cells from PBMCs. All receptors come from a man younger than 35 in good health. Some clones in this sample may be carry-over from other donors' samples. CDR3s include the opening cysteine and the closing phenylalanine or tryptophan. The order of the fields is clone size, J gene, CDR3 length, D gene, V gene, CDR3 DNA, CDR3 protein. The D gene is left open where the match is weak. Not every row has a clone size; where given, it reads once, few, many or a size class.

>-|TRBJ2-4|14|-|TRBV28
TGTGCCAGCAGTCCCAGGAACGACAAAAACATTCAGTACTTC
CASSPRNDKNIQYF
>-|TRBJ2-7|15|-|TRBV6-1
TGTGCCAGCACCCCCCTCCGGGAACTTCCCTACGAGCAGTACTTC
CASTPLRELPYEQYF
>-|TRBJ2-1|19|-|TRBV21-1
TGTGCCAGCAGCAACCTGACTAGGAGGACAGGGGGTTTTGCCAATGAGCAGTTCTTC
CASSNLTRRTGGFANEQFF
>-|TRBJ2-7|16|-|TRBV18
TGTGCCAGCTCACCAAAGAGCGGCGGAAGCTCCTACGAGCAGTACTTC
CASSPKSGGSSYEQYF
>-|TRBJ2-1|14|-|TRBV18
TGTGCCAGCTCACCTTTCGCAGCCTACAATGAGCAGTTCTTC
CASSPFAAYNEQFF
>-|TRBJ2-7|16|TRBD1|TRBV4-3
TGCGCCAGCAGCCAAAGGGACAGGGGGCCTGGGTACGAGCAGTACTTC
CASSQRDRGPGYEQYF
>once|TRBJ2-1|15|TRBD2|TRBV6-4
TGTGCCAGCAGTGCCGGGACTAGCGGGAGGTATGAGCAGTTCTTC
CASSAGTSGRYEQFF
>-|TRBJ2-1|14|-|TRBV11-2
TGTGCCAGCAGCTTAGATTTGGGGGACAATGAGCAGTTCTTC
CASSLDLGDNEQFF
>-|TRBJ2-1|13|-|TRBV27
TGTGCCAGCACCAATTCGTGGGCGGATGAGCAGTTCTTC
CASTNSWADEQFF
>-|TRBJ1-1|13|-|TRBV27
TGTGCCAGCAGCAATCGGGGGGTATCTGAAGCTTTCTTT
CASSNRGVSEAFF
>-|TRBJ2-5|15|TRBD2|TRBV7-9
TGTGCCAGCAGCCCAGGGGCGGGAGGGGCAGAGACCCAGTACTTC
CASSPGAGGAETQYF
>-|TRBJ2-1|13|TRBD2|TRBV19
TGTGCCGTTACTAGCGCCTCCTACAATGAGCAGTTCTTC
CAVTSASYNEQFF
>-|TRBJ2-7|17|-|TRBV28
TGTGCCAGCAGTTTAAGCGTGGGGGGCGGGGAATCCTACGAGCAGTACTTC
CASSLSVGGGESYEQYF
>-|TRBJ1-5|14|-|TRBV11-2
TGTGCCAGCAGCTTATATGGGATTGATCAGCCCCAGCATTTT
CASSLYGIDQPQHF
>once|TRBJ2-3|16|TRBD1|TRBV7-9
TGTGCCAGCAGCGGCTCCGGGACAGGGGCCACAGATACGCAGTATTTT
CASSGSGTGATDTQYF
>-|TRBJ2-3|16|-|TRBV5-7
TGTGCCAGCAGCTTGGTGGAGGCGGCTCACCCCGATACGCAGTATTTT
CASSLVEAAHPDTQYF
>-|TRBJ1-1|13|-|TRBV27
TGTGCCAGCAGCCCCCTTATGAACACTGAAGCTTTCTTT
CASSPLMNTEAFF